This T cell receptor beta chain emerged from a study of CD8+CD57+ T cells in acquired aplastic anemia. Study at large: The sorted CD4+ and CD8+ cells yielded an average roughly 3 ug of DNA. Study-level findings and limits: A set of approximately 29 CD8+ CDR3 sequences was shared between patients and controls, and these sequences appeared highly expressed in patients.

The germline V gene encodes CDR1 PRHDT and CDR2 FYEKMQ (reference sequence). V lost 5 bases to trimming and J lost 14 bases, with 13 bases between them. The CDR3 covers 11 residues. Genomic DNA, serving as template, underwent TCR beta VDJ and CDR3 profiling. In TCRdb, the reads were re-called with MiXCR into one record per CDR3 protein. The sample lists about 170,000 distinct CDR3 sequences, roughly 48% occurring once. Only patients with CD8+CD57+ cell expansion on flow cytometry were chosen for sequencing. Points on this clonotype: Its matching antigen is unknown. This may come from a read error, since a much larger clone is one base off.

The material sequenced was sorted CD4+, CD8+, or CD8+CD57+ T cells (not recorded which) from PBMCs. The chain uses TRBV13 and TRBJ1-3, with a weak D call TRBD1 (5 bases). The clonotype was recovered from a human donor with aplastic anemia. The CDR3: CASSRTPGVYF. In DNA form, the CDR3 reads TGTGCCAGCAGCCGGACACCCGGGGTATATTTT.